Each of the 14 T cell receptor beta chains below was sequenced from the same sample in a study of blood T cell repertoires in COVID-19. TCRdb's table, derived via immunoSEQ multiplex PCR, lists solely in-frame clones and lacks some. This sample has about 310,000 clones, with around 91% found just once. The sequenced sample consisted of peripheral blood. Source of these receptors: a woman aged 40-49 years with COVID-19, enrolled during active disease.

V and J are TRBV6-5 and TRBJ1-4, with 7 bases lining up with TRBD1. The CDR3 contains 14 residues. Trimming cost V 3 bases and J 7 bases; bases outside gene matches: 5. Looked up from germline, CDR1 is MNHEY and CDR2 is SVGAGI. The CDR3 nucleotides read TGTGCCAGCAGTTATGGGGGACAGACTGAAAAACTGTTTTTT. It yields the protein CASSYGGQTEKLFF.

This chain joins TRBV18 and TRBJ1-2; tentative D call: TRBD1 (5 bases). This CDR3 is 15 amino acids long. Trimming left V 5 bases short and J 3 bases short, with 16 bases between. The V gene's germline CDR1 is KGHSH and CDR2 LQKENI. The CDR3 protein is CASSTRVGDYYGYTF. The CDR3 DNA reads as TGTGCCAGCTCAACGAGGGTAGGGGACTACTATGGCTACACCTTC.

CDR3 amino acids: CAISGWLNEQFF. The CDR3 DNA reads as TGTGCCATCAGTGGTTGGCTTAATGAGCAGTTCTTC. V is TRBV10-3 and J is TRBJ2-1; no clear D gene. Trimming removed 4 bases from V and 7 bases from J, with 8 bases in between. Germline V gene data show CDR1 as ENHRY and CDR2 as SYGVKD. The length of the CDR3 is 12 residues.

This clone was recorded a few times. The rearrangement links TRBV5-4 to TRBJ1-1; D remains ambiguous. CDR3 length equals 12 residues. With 0 bases removed from V and 6 bases from J, the gap between germline ends came to 6 bases. Germline assignment: CDR1 SGHNT and CDR2 YYREEE (reference sequence). This chain's CDR3 is CASSLDTAEAFF. The CDR3, as DNA: TGTGCCAGCAGCTTGGACACCGCTGAAGCTTTCTTT. Full variable domain (rest looked up from reference TRBV5-4 and TRBJ1-1): ETGVTQSPTHLIKTRGQQVTLRCSSQSGHNTVSWYQQALGQGPQFIFQYYREEENGRGNFPPRFSGLQFPNYSSELNVNALELDDSALYLCASSLDTAEAFFGQGTRLTVV.

The rearrangement links TRBV5-1 to TRBJ2-1; D is uncertain. Germline V gene sequence: CDR1 SGHRS, CDR2 YFSETQ. This CDR3 has 15 amino acids. Between the trimmed V and J ends, which lost 0 bases and 8 bases, there was a span of 15 bases. This CDR3 is CASSLGQFVLDEQFF. CDR3 sequence (DNA): TGCGCCAGCAGCTTGGGCCAGTTCGTTTTGGATGAGCAGTTCTTC.

The rearrangement links TRBV7-9 to TRBJ2-7, with a weak D call TRBD2 (6 bases). CDR3 length: 14 amino acids. Germline V gene data show CDR1 as SEHNR and CDR2 as FQNEAQ (reference sequence). Trimming pared 5 bases from V and 2 bases from J, leaving 13 bases between. The DNA of the CDR3 is TGTGCCAGCAGCCCCCGGACTACGACCTACGAGCAGTACTTC. Its protein product is CASSPRTTTYEQYF.

The chain combines TRBV18 with TRBJ2-5; TRBD2 aligns across 8 bases. CDR1 is KGHSH and CDR2 is LQKENI in the germline V gene. The CDR3 sequence is 14 residues long. The V gene end was trimmed by 4 bases and the J gene end by 6 bases; junction bases not matched to a gene: 7. The CDR3 is CASSRLAGRKTQYF. DNA for the CDR3: TGTGCCAGCTCACGCTTAGCGGGGAGGAAGACCCAGTACTTC.

V usage is TRBV19 and J usage is TRBJ2-1, with D possibly TRBD2 on 5 matching bases. The CDR3 extends over 15 amino acids. Looked up from germline, CDR1 is LNHDA and CDR2 is SQIVND (reference sequence). V was shortened by 4 bases and J by 8 bases, with 18 bases between the two germline ends. For the CDR3, the DNA is TGTGCCAGTAGTACCACCGTAGTAGTCGGGGATGAGCAGTTCTTC. Protein product: CASSTTVVVGDEQFF.

The chain employs TRBV18 and TRBJ2-7, with 9 bases aligning to TRBD1. The CDR3 covers 14 residues. CDR1 is KGHSH, CDR2 LQKENI, per germline. Trimming took 4 bases from V and 3 from J; bases not matched to a gene: 4. CDR3 DNA: TGTGCCAGCTCACACAGGGGGCTGAGCTACGAGCAGTACTTC. Protein sequence: CASSHRGLSYEQYF.

Only one count was recorded for this clone. This chain uses TRBV12-3 or TRBV12-4 with TRBJ1-2; D is perhaps TRBD1 (6 bases). The CDR3 extends over 11 amino acids. Trimming removed 7 bases at V and 8 bases at J, with 11 bases between. CDR3 DNA: TGTGCCAGCAAAACAGGGAACGGCTACACCTTC. Protein sequence: CASKTGNGYTF.

This chain joins TRBV19 and TRBJ1-1; D not resolved. The V end lost 5 bases, the J end lost 5 bases, and 15 bases lay between the germline ends. CDR1 and CDR2 (germline): LNHDA, SQIVND (reference sequence). CDR3 length: 14 amino acids. The CDR3: CASSYEGRRTEAFF. In DNA form, the CDR3 reads TGTGCCAGTAGTTATGAGGGTCGTCGGACTGAAGCTTTCTTT.

As regards this clone: A junction boundary mismatches the germline segment, possibly from a read error. This chain joins TRBV18 and TRBJ1-1; D unresolved. The germline gives CDR1 KGHSH, CDR2 LQKENI. This CDR3 is 14 amino acids long. Here the CDR3 reads CASSPRHLNTEAFF. In nucleotides, the CDR3 is TGTGCCAGCTCGCCACGACACCTGAACACTGAAGCTTTCTTT.

This sequence joins TRBV29-1 and TRBJ2-5, with 9 bases matching TRBD2. In germline, CDR1 is SQVTM, CDR2 ANQGSEA. The V and J ends lost 6 bases and 5 bases, in that order; junction bases with no gene match: 7. The CDR3 loop spans 13 amino acids. The CDR3 loop is CSVKREAQETQYF. CDR3 in DNA: TGCAGCGTAAAGCGGGAGGCCCAGGAGACCCAGTACTTC.

This clone was seen a few times. The chain's CDR3 is CAWGKRAVGLEAFF. CDR3 DNA sequence: TGTGCCTGGGGGAAGAGGGCAGTAGGTCTTGAAGCTTTCTTT. The chain couples TRBV30 to TRBJ1-1; D gene uncertain. This CDR3 is 14 amino acids long. Trimming cost V 5 bases and J 7 bases, with 20 bases left between them. The germline V gene has CDR1 GTSNPN and CDR2 SVGIG (reference sequence).